A single sample gave rise to the 29 T cell receptor beta chains below, sequenced in a study of cytomegalovirus exposure and HLA in healthy donors. Primers for the PCR totalled 60 Vbeta and 13 Jbeta. Repertoires were generated with immunoSEQ multiplex PCR, while TCRdb's copy carries only in-frame clones and drops some. The sample lists about 140,000 clones; about three quarters were seen once. Material for sequencing was PBMCs. The receptors were sampled from a woman aged 25 to 39 in good health and CMV-seronegative.

As to this clone: This same CDR3 is encoded by further DNA sequences in the sample. This sequence joins TRBV11-2 and TRBJ2-1; TRBD2 aligns across 7 bases. V shed 5 bases and J 0 bases; nucleotides not matched to a gene: 7. This CDR3 contains 16 residues. The germline CDR1 and CDR2 sequences are SGHAT and FQNNGV. CDR3 sequence reads: CASSPGGRGSYNEQFF. CDR3 coding DNA: TGTGCCAGCAGCCCTGGTGGGAGGGGCTCCTACAATGAGCAGTTCTTC.

The genes are TRBV9 and TRBJ1-6; D is unclear. CDR3 size: 15 residues. V was pared by 3 bases and J by 9 bases, with 16 bases between. The germline CDR1 and CDR2 sequences are SGDLS and YYNGEE. CDR3 DNA: TGTGCCAGCAGCGCTCACCCAGGCAATGGTTCACCCCTCCACTTT. This sequence encodes CASSAHPGNGSPLHF.

J is TRBJ1-4 and V is TRBV29-1; D possibly corresponds to TRBD1 (5 bases). In germline, CDR1 is SQVTM, CDR2 ANQGSEA. Trimming removed 3 bases from V and 3 bases from J, with 11 bases in between. The CDR3 runs 14 residues. CDR3 in amino acids: CSVDPRAPNEKLFF. For the CDR3, the DNA is TGCAGCGTTGATCCCAGGGCTCCTAATGAAAAACTGTTTTTT.

This clone was found a few times. The J gene is TRBJ1-2, the V gene TRBV19; possibly TRBD1 for D (5 bases). This CDR3 spans 15 amino acids. Trimming took off 1 base at V and 3 bases at J, with 12 bases between the two ends. Germline CDR1 is LNHDA and CDR2 is SQIVND (reference sequence). Written as DNA, the CDR3 is TGTGCCAGTAGTATAGCCAAGGGGCGCGACTATGGCTACACCTTC. Protein: CASSIAKGRDYGYTF.

In the case of this clone: The junction and the germline gene differ at one end; a read error may be behind it. This rearrangement joins TRBV30 to TRBJ1-1; maybe TRBD1 (6 bases). The CDR3 is made up of 15 amino acids. Looked up from germline, CDR1 is GTSNPN and CDR2 is SVGIG (reference sequence). The CDR3 here is CAWSVLGRGEPDAFF. CDR3 nucleotide sequence: TGTGCCTGGAGTGTATTGGGCAGGGGCGAACCTGATGCTTTCTTT.

V usage is TRBV4-2 and J usage is TRBJ2-1; no clear D. The germline V gene encodes CDR1 LGHNA and CDR2 YNFKEQ. CDR3 length: 17 amino acids. V dropped 1 base and J dropped 0 bases, with 13 bases sitting between them. The CDR3 reads CASSQAQAASSYNEQFF. CDR3 nucleotides: TGTGCCAGCAGCCAAGCCCAGGCCGCGTCCTCCTACAATGAGCAGTTCTTC.

V usage is TRBV7-2 and J usage is TRBJ2-1; 9 positions agree with TRBD2. Germline V gene lookup returns CDR1 SGHTA and CDR2 FQGNSA. This CDR3 comprises 15 residues. Unmatched junction bases numbered 3, after V lost 2 bases and J lost 4 bases. CDR3 nucleotides: TGTGCCAGCAGCTTAAGGGCGGGAGGGTACAATGAGCAGTTCTTC. Translating gives CASSLRAGGYNEQFF.

The count of this clone is one. This sequence joins TRBV6-1 and TRBJ1-5, with 8 bases identical to TRBD1. The CDR3 is 14 amino acids. Germline V gene sequence: CDR1 MNHNS, CDR2 SASEGT. Germline trimming cut 6 bases from V and 6 bases from J; bases unmatched to any gene: 7. CDR3 nucleotide sequence: TGTGCCAGCAGAGAGGCAGGGGGCGGTCAGCCCCAGCATTTT. Protein: CASREAGGGQPQHF.

Written as DNA, the CDR3 is TGTGCCAGCAGCTTAGCTGGGACAGGGTTTGAGTCACCCCTCCACTTT. Residues: CASSLAGTGFESPLHF. V is TRBV11-2 and J is TRBJ1-6, with 9 bases fitting TRBD1. The CDR3 contains 16 residues. V trimming: 1 base; J trimming: 10 bases; junction bases outside the gene matches: 8. The germline V gene has CDR1 SGHAT and CDR2 FQNNGV. Complete variable domain (other parts from reference TRBV11-2 and TRBJ1-6): EAGVAQSPRYKIIEKRQSVAFWCNPISGHATLYWYQQILGQGPKLLIQFQNNGVVDDSQLPKDRFSAERLKGVDSTLKIQPAKLEDSAVYLCASSLAGTGFESPLHFGNGTRLTVT.

Note on this clone: One end of the junction varies from germline; a read error may be responsible. CDR3 bases: TGTGCCAGCAGCCTAGCCCAGGGTCACGAGCAGTACTTC. It encodes CASSLAQGHEQYF. This chain links TRBV11-1 with TRBJ2-7; D possibly uses TRBD1 or TRBD2 (5 bases each). Germline V CDR1 and CDR2: SGHAT, FQDESV (reference sequence). This CDR3 spans 13 amino acids.

CDR3 sequence reads: CASSSPGSTQYF. The CDR3 DNA is TGTGCCAGCAGTTCCCCCGGGAGTACACAGTATTTT. J is TRBJ2-3 and V is TRBV6-5, with a possible D match to TRBD2 (6 bases). This CDR3 has 12 residues. V lost 4 bases to trimming and J lost 12 bases, with 14 bases between them. Per germline, CDR1 MNHEY and CDR2 SVGAGI.

The rearrangement uses TRBV4-1 and TRBJ1-6; D remains unclear. Trimming shortened V by 1 base and J by 9 bases, and 16 bases separated the two germline ends. The CDR3 runs 16 residues. Germline V gene sequence: CDR1 MGHRA, CDR2 YSYEKL. The CDR3 is CASSQVRGNPSSPLHF. CDR3 sequence (DNA): TGCGCCAGCAGCCAAGTTCGGGGAAATCCTAGTTCACCCCTCCACTTT.

The chain links TRBV6-6 to TRBJ2-3; possibly TRBD2 for D (7 bases). V lost 2 bases to trimming and J lost 4 bases, with 13 bases between them. CDR1 is MNHNY, CDR2 SVGAGI, per germline (reference sequence). This CDR3 is 15 amino acids long. DNA for the CDR3: TGTGCCAGCAGTTACGGGGGGGCCAGGTCAGATACGCAGTATTTT. Its protein is CASSYGGARSDTQYF.

V is TRBV11-3 and J is TRBJ2-2; D not certain. Per the germline V gene, CDR1 is SGHNT and CDR2 is YENEEA. Trimming left V 1 base short and J 4 bases short, with 4 bases between. CDR3 size: 13 residues. As DNA, the CDR3 is TGTGCCAGCAGCTTAGTCTCCACCGGGGAGCTGTTTTTT. The encoded protein is CASSLVSTGELFF.

This clone came up a few times. The V call is TRBV7-9, the J call TRBJ1-4; possible D gene TRBD1, 5 bases. The CDR3 loop spans 13 amino acids. V was shortened by 1 base and J by 7 bases, with 7 bases between the two germline ends. Germline V CDR1 and CDR2: SEHNR, FQNEAQ (reference sequence). CDR3 nucleotide sequence: TGTGCCAGCAGCTTAGATGACAGTGAAAAACTGTTTTTT. Translating it yields CASSLDDSEKLFF.

This rearrangement joins TRBV4-1 to TRBJ1-1; D gene uncertain. Trimming removed 0 bases at V and 2 bases at J, with 10 bases between. This CDR3 spans 15 amino acids. The germline V gene encodes CDR1 MGHRA and CDR2 YSYEKL. This CDR3 is CASSQEPGVNTEAFF. CDR3 in DNA: TGCGCCAGCAGCCAAGAACCGGGTGTAAACACTGAAGCTTTCTTT.

V usage is TRBV11-2 and J usage is TRBJ2-7, with D tentatively TRBD1 (6 bases). Germline V gives CDR1 SGHAT, CDR2 FQNNGV. V was shortened by 6 bases and J by 6 bases, with 9 bases between the two germline ends. The CDR3 runs 11 residues. The CDR3 sequence is CASSSGVEQYF. CDR3 DNA: TGTGCCAGCAGTTCAGGGGTCGAGCAGTACTTC.

CDR3 residues: CASRNRAGNQPQHF. The CDR3 DNA reads TGTGCCAGTAGAAACAGGGCTGGCAATCAGCCCCAGCATTTT. V usage is TRBV19 and J usage is TRBJ1-5; tentative D call: TRBD1 (6 bases). The V gene lost 6 bases and the J gene lost 2 bases, with 11 bases spanning the gap. This CDR3 comprises 14 residues. Germline lookup yields CDR1 LNHDA and CDR2 SQIVND (reference sequence).

On this clone: Other DNA variants within this sample encode the same CDR3. The gene calls are TRBV6-1 and TRBJ2-7, with 8 positions matching TRBD1. V dropped 6 bases and J dropped 3; count of bases not matched to a gene: 1. The CDR3 length is 12 residues. CDR1 and CDR2 (germline): MNHNS, SASEGT. In DNA, the CDR3 is TGTGCCAGCAGAACAGGGGGCTACGAGCAGTACTTC. Its protein is CASRTGGYEQYF.

The chain links TRBV16 to TRBJ2-5; 10 bases are a match to TRBD2. J was trimmed by 5 bases and V by 1 base; bases with no gene match: 10. This CDR3 spans 17 amino acids. CDR1 KGHSY and CDR2 FQNENV come from the germline V gene. The CDR3, as DNA: TGTGCCAGCAGCCAATTGCCTAGCGGGGGAGTGGAGGAGACCCAGTACTTC. It yields the protein CASSQLPSGGVEETQYF.

V usage is TRBV5-5 and J usage is TRBJ2-7, with 7 bases identical to TRBD1. Germline V lookup: CDR1 SGHKS, CDR2 YYEKEE (reference sequence). Trimming cost V 4 bases and J 6 bases; bases outside gene matches: 13. The CDR3 contains 15 residues. CDR3 amino acids: CASSQLTGRAGEQYF. CDR3 DNA: TGTGCCAGCAGCCAGCTGACAGGGCGGGCAGGCGAGCAGTACTTC.

The chain has TRBV9 and TRBJ1-3; tentative D call: TRBD1 (6 bases). Germline CDR1 and CDR2: SGDLS and YYNGEE. Trimming shortened V by 3 bases and J by 0 bases, and 10 bases separated the two germline ends. This CDR3 has 15 amino acids. Here the CDR3 DNA reads TGTGCCAGCAGCGAGGGACATTTCTCTGGAAACACCATATATTTT. It encodes CASSEGHFSGNTIYF.

Written as DNA, the CDR3 is TGCGCCAGCAGCCCTACCACTAGCTCCTACGAGCAGTACTTC. The encoded protein is CASSPTTSSYEQYF. The chain has TRBV5-1 and TRBJ2-7, with D possibly matching TRBD2 (5 bases). Deletions cut 4 bases from V and 0 bases from J, with 11 bases between. The CDR3 sequence is 14 residues long. The V gene's germline CDR1 is SGHRS and CDR2 YFSETQ.

J is TRBJ2-2 and V is TRBV7-9; no clear D. Germline V gene data show CDR1 as SEHNR and CDR2 as FQNEAQ (reference sequence). V was trimmed by 4 bases and J by 2 bases, leaving 5 bases between them. The CDR3 spans 13 residues. The CDR3 protein is CASSSHNTGELFF. The CDR3, as DNA: TGTGCCAGCAGCTCCCATAACACCGGGGAGCTGTTTTTT.

V gene TRBV5-1 combines with J gene TRBJ2-7; 8 positions agree with TRBD2. Germline values: CDR1 SGHRS, CDR2 YFSETQ. The CDR3 runs to 13 residues. Unmatched junction bases numbered 7, after V lost 6 bases and J lost 5 bases. CDR3 sequence reads: CASTKTSGHEQYF. The CDR3 DNA follows: TGCGCCAGCACCAAAACTAGCGGCCACGAGCAGTACTTC. Based on the CDR3 plus reference TRBV5-1 and TRBJ2-7, the full variable domain is KAGVTQTPRYLIKTRGQQVTLSCSPISGHRSVSWYQQTPGQGLQFLFEYFSETQRNKGNFPGRFSGRQFSNSRSEMNVSTLELGDSALYLCASTKTSGHEQYFGPGTRLTVT.

This clone showed up just once. The V call is TRBV28, the J call TRBJ1-1; TRBD1 might be the D (6 bases). The germline V and J ends were trimmed by 6 bases and 4 bases, with 18 bases remaining between them. Germline V gene data show CDR1 as MDHEN and CDR2 as SYDVKM. CDR3 length: 15 residues. Here the CDR3 DNA reads TGTGCCAGCAGCTTTTTACAGGGAGTGGGCACTGAAGCTTTCTTT. It is translated as CASSFLQGVGTEAFF.

V gene TRBV27 combines with J gene TRBJ1-2; 10 bases agree with TRBD1. Losses at the gene ends were 6 bases for V and 0 bases for J; bases not matched to a gene: 1. CDR1 MNHEY and CDR2 SMNVEV come from the germline V gene (reference sequence). The length of the CDR3 is 14 residues. The CDR3 loop is CASRTGGANYGYTF. Written as DNA, the CDR3 is TGTGCCAGCAGGACAGGGGGCGCTAACTATGGCTACACCTTC.

This clone appeared once. The V and J genes are TRBV4-2 and TRBJ1-1, with D possibly TRBD1 on 5 matching bases. Germline loops: CDR1 LGHNA, CDR2 YNFKEQ. The CDR3 length is 15 residues. V lost 0 bases, J lost 0 bases, and 8 bases lay in between. The CDR3 loop is CASSQDTTVNTEAFF. CDR3 bases: TGTGCCAGCAGCCAAGATACGACAGTGAACACTGAAGCTTTCTTT.

This clone was seen a handful of times. The CDR3 spells CASSFKTGGEQYF. The CDR3 region has the DNA TGTGCCAGCAGCTTTAAAACAGGTGGCGAGCAGTACTTC. V usage is TRBV7-9 and J usage is TRBJ2-7; tentatively, D is TRBD1 (5 bases). The CDR3 length is 13 residues. The V gene's germline CDR1 is SEHNR and CDR2 FQNEAQ (reference sequence). V lost 3 bases and J lost 6, with 12 bases in between.